This entry lists 12 T cell receptor beta chains sequenced from one sample in a study of cytomegalovirus exposure and HLA in healthy donors. In the PCR, 60 Vbeta and 13 Jbeta primers were used. The protocol was immunoSEQ multiplex PCR, while the TCRdb copy is restricted to in-frame clones and leaves out a portion. The sample contains about 140,000 clones, around 83% of which appear only once. The sample consisted of PBMCs. These receptors were taken from a man aged 35-49 years in good health and CMV-seropositive.

The chain joins TRBV5-6 to TRBJ2-7; D is unresolved. Germline values: CDR1 SGHDT, CDR2 YYEEEE. Deletions cut 5 bases from V and 1 base from J, with 10 bases between. The length of the CDR3 is 13 residues. CDR3 region: CASRPLTSYEQYF. The CDR3 DNA reads TGTGCCAGCAGACCCCTTACTTCCTACGAGCAGTACTTC.

V and J are TRBV5-1 and TRBJ2-3; 14 nucleotides line up with TRBD2. After removal of 5 bases from V and 6 bases from J, the junction contained 8 bases not matched to a gene. Germline-derived CDR1 and CDR2 are SGHRS and YFSETQ. The length of the CDR3 is 16 residues. CDR3 nucleotides: TGCGCCAGCAGGCCGGGACTAGCGGGGGCTAGGGATACGCAGTATTTT. Protein sequence: CASRPGLAGARDTQYF.

V usage is TRBV30 and J usage is TRBJ2-1, with D perhaps TRBD2 (6 bases). Trimming left V 8 bases short and J 10 bases short, with 24 bases between. Germline V gene lookup returns CDR1 GTSNPN and CDR2 SVGIG (reference sequence). This CDR3 region has 14 residues. The CDR3 protein is CALDGGLVNPEQFF. CDR3 DNA: TGTGCCCTCGACGGGGGTCTAGTAAATCCAGAGCAGTTCTTC.

The J gene is TRBJ2-7, the V gene TRBV11-2; 7 bases are a match to TRBD2. Per the germline V gene, CDR1 is SGHAT and CDR2 is FQNNGV. V shed 6 bases, J shed 4 bases, and the junction held 12 bases outside the gene matches. The CDR3 loop spans 15 amino acids. The CDR3 spells CASRPGWRGKYEQYF. DNA for the CDR3: TGTGCCAGCAGGCCCGGCTGGCGGGGGAAGTACGAGCAGTACTTC.

The chain has TRBV12-5 and TRBJ2-5, with 8 bases that match TRBD1. The J call may be incorrect, as the DNA end agrees better with TRBJ2-7. This CDR3 contains 17 residues. Germline values: CDR1 LGHNT, CDR2 FRNRAP. The CDR3 spells CASGLVPGQAPVYEQYF. CDR3 coding DNA: TGTGCTAGTGGTTTGGTACCGGGACAGGCCCCCGTCTACGAGCAGTACTTC.

The chain recombines TRBV4-3 with TRBJ2-7, with 8 bases lining up with TRBD2. J was trimmed by 5 bases and V by 0 bases; bases with no gene match: 9. This CDR3 is built from 16 residues. Germline V gene lookup returns CDR1 LGHNA and CDR2 YSLEER. The CDR3 here is CASSQDRRLAMDEQYF. In DNA, the CDR3 is TGCGCCAGCAGCCAAGATCGCAGACTAGCGATGGACGAGCAGTACTTC.

This rearrangement joins TRBV19 to TRBJ1-1, with TRBD1 matching 7 bases. Trimming removed 5 bases from V and 4 bases from J; junction bases left unmatched: 13. The CDR3 is 16 amino acids. The germline CDR1 and CDR2 sequences are LNHDA and SQIVND (reference sequence). The CDR3 sequence: CASSPGGGARSTEAFF. In nucleotides, the CDR3 is TGTGCCAGTAGTCCGGGAGGGGGCGCGAGGTCCACTGAAGCTTTCTTT.

J is TRBJ2-4 and V is TRBV28, with a weak D call TRBD1 (6 bases). Per the germline V gene, CDR1 is MDHEN and CDR2 is SYDVKM. The V end was cut by 3 bases, the J end by 3 bases, with 18 bases between. The CDR3 totals 17 residues. CDR3 nucleotides: TGTGCCAGCAGTTTCCATGGGGTACAGGGCAGCAAAAACATTCAGTACTTC. Protein product: CASSFHGVQGSKNIQYF.

The V call is TRBV6-1, the J call TRBJ1-5, with D possibly TRBD1 on 5 matching bases. Trimming removed 2 bases from V and 5 bases from J, with 10 bases in between. The CDR3 spans 14 residues. CDR1 is MNHNS, CDR2 SASEGT, per germline. CDR3 sequence reads: CASSERGRDQPQHF. The DNA of the CDR3 is TGTGCCAGCAGTGAACGGGGGAGGGATCAGCCCCAGCATTTT.

V and J are TRBV11-3 and TRBJ2-7; maybe TRBD1 (6 bases). Trimming cost V 5 bases and J 2 bases, with 19 bases left between them. This CDR3 region has 16 residues. Germline-derived CDR1 and CDR2 are SGHNT and YENEEA. The CDR3 nucleotides read TGTGCCAGCAGCGACCGCTCGGACAGCAACACCTACGAGCAGTACTTC. It is translated as CASSDRSDSNTYEQYF.

This chain uses TRBV13 with TRBJ2-7, with TRBD2 matching over 7 bases. Germline V gene data show CDR1 as PRHDT and CDR2 as FYEKMQ (reference sequence). V lost 5 bases and J lost 3; bases outside the gene matches: 7. The CDR3 runs to 14 residues. CDR3 coding DNA: TGTGCCAGCAGCCGCGCGGGGAGGGACTACGAGCAGTACTTC. Its translation is CASSRAGRDYEQYF.

Only a few counts were recorded for this clone. This sample includes further DNA sequences coding for the same CDR3. This rearrangement joins TRBV9 to TRBJ2-1; 11 nucleotides agree with TRBD2. CDR1 and CDR2 from the germline V gene are SGDLS and YYNGEE. Trimming at V came to 4 bases and at J to 2 bases, leaving 5 bases not matched to a gene. This CDR3 contains 16 residues. The CDR3 reads CASSRGTSGTYNEQFF. CDR3 coding DNA: TGTGCCAGCAGCCGCGGGACTAGCGGAACCTACAATGAGCAGTTCTTC.